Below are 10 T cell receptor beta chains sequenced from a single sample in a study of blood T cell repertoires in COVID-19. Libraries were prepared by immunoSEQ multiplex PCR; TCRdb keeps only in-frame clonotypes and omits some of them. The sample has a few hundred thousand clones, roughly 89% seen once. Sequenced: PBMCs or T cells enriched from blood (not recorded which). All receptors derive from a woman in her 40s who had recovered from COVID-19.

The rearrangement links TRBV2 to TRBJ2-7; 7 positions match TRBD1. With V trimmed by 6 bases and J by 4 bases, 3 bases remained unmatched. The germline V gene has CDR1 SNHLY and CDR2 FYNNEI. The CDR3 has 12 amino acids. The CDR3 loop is CASSRQGYEQYV. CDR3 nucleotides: TGTGCCAGCAGCAGACAGGGTTACGAGCAGTACGTC.

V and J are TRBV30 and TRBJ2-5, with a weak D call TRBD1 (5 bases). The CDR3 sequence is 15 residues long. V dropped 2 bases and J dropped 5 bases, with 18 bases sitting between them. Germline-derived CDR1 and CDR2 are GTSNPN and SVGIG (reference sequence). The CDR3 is CAWSMDMNSGETQYF. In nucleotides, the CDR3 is TGTGCCTGGAGTATGGATATGAATTCAGGGGAGACCCAGTACTTC.

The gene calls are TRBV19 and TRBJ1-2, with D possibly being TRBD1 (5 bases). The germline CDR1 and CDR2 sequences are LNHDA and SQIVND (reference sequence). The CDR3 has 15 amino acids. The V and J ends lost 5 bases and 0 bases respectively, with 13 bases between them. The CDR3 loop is CASSAQGKANYGYTF. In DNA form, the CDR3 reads TGTGCCAGTAGTGCCCAGGGTAAAGCTAACTATGGCTACACCTTC.

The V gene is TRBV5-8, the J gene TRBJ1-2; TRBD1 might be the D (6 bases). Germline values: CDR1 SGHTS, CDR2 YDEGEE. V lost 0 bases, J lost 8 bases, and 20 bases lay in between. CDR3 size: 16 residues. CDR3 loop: CASSLALSGGAKGYTF. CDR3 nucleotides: TGTGCCAGCAGCTTGGCCCTCAGCGGGGGCGCGAAGGGCTACACCTTC.

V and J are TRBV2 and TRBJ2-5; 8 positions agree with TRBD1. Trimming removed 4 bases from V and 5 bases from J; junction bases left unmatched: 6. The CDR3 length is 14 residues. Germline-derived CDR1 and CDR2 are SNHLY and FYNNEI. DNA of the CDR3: TGTGCCAGCAGTGGTCCAGGGGGCAGGGAGACCCAGTACTTC. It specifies CASSGPGGRETQYF.

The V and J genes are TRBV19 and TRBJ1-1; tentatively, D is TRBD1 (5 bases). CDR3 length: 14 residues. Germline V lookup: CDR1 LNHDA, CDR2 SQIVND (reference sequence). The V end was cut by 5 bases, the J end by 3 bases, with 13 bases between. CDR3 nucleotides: TGTGCCAGTAGTCCGCCCGGGGGGTACACTGAAGCTTTCTTT. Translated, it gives CASSPPGGYTEAFF.

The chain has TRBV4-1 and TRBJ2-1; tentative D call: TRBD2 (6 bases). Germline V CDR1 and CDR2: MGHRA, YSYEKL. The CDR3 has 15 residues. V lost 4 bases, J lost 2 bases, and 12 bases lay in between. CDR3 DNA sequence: TGCGCCAGCAGCCTTGCCGGGACTCCCTACAATGAGCAGTTCTTC. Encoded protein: CASSLAGTPYNEQFF.

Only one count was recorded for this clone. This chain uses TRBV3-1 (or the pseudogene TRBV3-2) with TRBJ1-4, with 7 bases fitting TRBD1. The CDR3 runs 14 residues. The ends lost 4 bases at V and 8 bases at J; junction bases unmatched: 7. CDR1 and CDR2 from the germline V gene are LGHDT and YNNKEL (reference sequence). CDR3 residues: CASSPVGGREKLFF. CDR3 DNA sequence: TGTGCCAGCAGCCCGGTAGGGGGCCGGGAAAAACTGTTTTTT.

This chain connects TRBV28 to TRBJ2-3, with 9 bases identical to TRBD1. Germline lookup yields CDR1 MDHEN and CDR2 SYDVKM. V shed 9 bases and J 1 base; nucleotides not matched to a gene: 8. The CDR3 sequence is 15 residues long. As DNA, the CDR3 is TGTGCCAGTTCCTCGAGGACAGGGGGCACAGATACGCAGTATTTT. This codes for CASSSRTGGTDTQYF.

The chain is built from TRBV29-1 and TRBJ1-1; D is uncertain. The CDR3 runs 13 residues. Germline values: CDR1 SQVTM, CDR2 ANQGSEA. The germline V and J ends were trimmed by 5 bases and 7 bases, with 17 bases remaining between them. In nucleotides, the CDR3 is TGCAGCGTTAGTCGGGAGATTGGCGTTGAAGCTTTCTTT. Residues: CSVSREIGVEAFF.